These T cell receptor beta chains were read from a single sample in a study of early T cells in non-severe SARS-CoV-2 infection. TCRdb recomputed calls from the 5' RACE reads with MiXCR, one row per CDR3 protein. The table shows fewer than 60,000 distinct CDR3 sequences, with about 9.1% occurring only once. Material for sequencing was whole blood. Every receptor here comes from an adult who was a healthcare worker with PCR-confirmed SARS-CoV-2 infection or an uninfected control (not recorded which). Each CDR3 is given with its conserved first and last residue. The D gene is left open where the match is weak. Rows may omit the clone size; those that give it use once, few, many or a size class.

j_gene: TRBJ1-5
v_gene: TRBV5-1
abundance: many
d_gene: -
CDR3nt: TGCGCCAGCAGCTTGGGAGGGACGCAGCCCCAGCATTTT
CDR3aa: CASSLGGTQPQHF

j_gene: TRBJ2-3
v_gene: TRBV9
abundance: many
d_gene: -
CDR3nt: TGTGCCAGCAGCGTAGCCGACGATACGCAGTATTTT
CDR3aa: CASSVADDTQYF

j_gene: TRBJ2-7
v_gene: TRBV6-1
abundance: many
d_gene: TRBD2
CDR3nt: TGTGCCAGCAGTGAAGGGGGAGCGGGGGGCGACGAGCAGTACTTC
CDR3aa: CASSEGGAGGDEQYF

j_gene: TRBJ2-2
v_gene: TRBV12-3/TRBV12-4
abundance: many
d_gene: -
CDR3nt: TGTGCCAGCAGTTCCCTCGGGGGCGGGGAGCTGTTTTTT
CDR3aa: CASSSLGGGELFF

j_gene: TRBJ2-3
v_gene: TRBV3-1
abundance: many
d_gene: -
CDR3nt: TGTGCCAGCAGCCGACAGGCCACCAGCACAGATACGCAGTATTTT
CDR3aa: CASSRQATSTDTQYF

j_gene: TRBJ2-7
v_gene: TRBV5-4
abundance: many
d_gene: TRBD1
CDR3nt: TGTGCCAGCAGCAGGTTCCCGGGACAGGGTGTATCCTACGAGCAGTACTTC
CDR3aa: CASSRFPGQGVSYEQYF

j_gene: TRBJ2-2
v_gene: TRBV7-3
abundance: many
d_gene: -
CDR3nt: TGTGCCAGCAGCTCCACCAACACCGGGGAGCTGTTTTTT
CDR3aa: CASSSTNTGELFF

j_gene: TRBJ2-5
v_gene: TRBV19
abundance: -
d_gene: -
CDR3nt: TGTGCCAGTAGTATAGCCGCGGGGCTCAAAGAGACCCAGTACTTC
CDR3aa: CASSIAAGLKETQYF

j_gene: TRBJ2-7
v_gene: TRBV19
abundance: many
d_gene: TRBD2
CDR3nt: TGTGCCAGTAGTATGGGACTAGCGGGAGTCACCGAGCAGTACTTC
CDR3aa: CASSMGLAGVTEQYF

j_gene: TRBJ2-1
v_gene: TRBV27
abundance: -
d_gene: TRBD2
CDR3nt: TGTGCCAGCAGGCCCACTGGCGGGAGGGCGTACGAGCAGTTCTTC
CDR3aa: CASRPTGGRAYEQFF